This T cell receptor (beta chain) was sequenced during a study of CD8+ T cells in alopecia areata. As for the study in general: Each day, treated patients took oral tofacitinib twice, at 5 to 10 mg per dose.

RNA was extracted and reverse transcribed into cDNA as the sequencing template. Measured with immunoSEQ multiplex PCR; TCRdb has only the in-frame clones, and not every one. The sample has around 140,000 clones, about 47% seen once. Peripheral blood and lesional scalp punch biopsies came from alopecia areata patients. After removal of 2 bases from V and 3 bases from J, the junction contained 6 bases not matched to a gene. Germline V gene data show CDR1 as MNHEY and CDR2 as SVGAGI. This CDR3 is built from 15 residues. The chain recombines TRBV6-5 with TRBJ2-7, with 8 positions matching TRBD2. Sequences were derived from CD8+ T cells sorted from blood, sampled at week 0. The receptor's source is a human donor with alopecia areata. CDR3 loop: CASSYDRGGLYEQYF. For the CDR3, the DNA is TGTGCCAGCAGTTACGATCGGGGGGGCCTCTACGAGCAGTACTTC.